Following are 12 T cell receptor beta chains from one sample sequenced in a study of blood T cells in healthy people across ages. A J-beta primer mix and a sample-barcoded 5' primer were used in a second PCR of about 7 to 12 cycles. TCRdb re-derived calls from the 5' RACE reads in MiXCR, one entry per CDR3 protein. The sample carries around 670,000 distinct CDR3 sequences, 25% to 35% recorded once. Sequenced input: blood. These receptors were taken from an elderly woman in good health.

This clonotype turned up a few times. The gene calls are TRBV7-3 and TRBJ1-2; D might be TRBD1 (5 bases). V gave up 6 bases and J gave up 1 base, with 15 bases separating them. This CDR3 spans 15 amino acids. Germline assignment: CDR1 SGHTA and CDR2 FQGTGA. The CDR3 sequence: CASSWGSEHNYGYTF. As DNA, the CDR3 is TGTGCCAGCAGTTGGGGGTCAGAGCATAACTATGGCTACACCTTC.

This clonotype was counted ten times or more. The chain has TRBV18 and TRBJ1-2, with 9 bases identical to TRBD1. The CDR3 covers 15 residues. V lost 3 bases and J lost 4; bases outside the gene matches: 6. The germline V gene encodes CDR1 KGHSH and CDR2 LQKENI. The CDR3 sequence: CASSPEQGAGYGYTF. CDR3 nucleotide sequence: TGTGCCAGCTCACCCGAACAGGGGGCGGGCTATGGCTACACCTTC.

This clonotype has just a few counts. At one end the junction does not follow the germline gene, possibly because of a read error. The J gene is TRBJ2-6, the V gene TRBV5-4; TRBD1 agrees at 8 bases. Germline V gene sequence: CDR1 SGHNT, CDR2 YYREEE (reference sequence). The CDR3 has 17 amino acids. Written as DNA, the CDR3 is TGTGCCAGCAGCTCGAACAGGGGGATCTCTGGGGCCAGCGTCCTGACTTTC. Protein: CASSSNRGISGASVLTF.

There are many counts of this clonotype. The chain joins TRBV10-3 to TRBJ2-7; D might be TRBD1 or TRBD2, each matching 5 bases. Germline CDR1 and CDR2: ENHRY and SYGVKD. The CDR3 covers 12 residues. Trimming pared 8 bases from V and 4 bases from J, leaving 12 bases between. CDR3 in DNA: TGTGCCATCGGGGGTGAAGGGTACGAGCAGTACTTC. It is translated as CAIGGEGYEQYF.

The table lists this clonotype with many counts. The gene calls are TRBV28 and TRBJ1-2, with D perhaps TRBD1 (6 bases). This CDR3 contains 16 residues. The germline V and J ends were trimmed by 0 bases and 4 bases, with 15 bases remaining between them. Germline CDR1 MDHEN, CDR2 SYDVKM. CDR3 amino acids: CASSLWGTGYGYGYTF. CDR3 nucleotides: TGTGCCAGCAGTTTATGGGGAACAGGGTACGGCTATGGCTACACCTTC.

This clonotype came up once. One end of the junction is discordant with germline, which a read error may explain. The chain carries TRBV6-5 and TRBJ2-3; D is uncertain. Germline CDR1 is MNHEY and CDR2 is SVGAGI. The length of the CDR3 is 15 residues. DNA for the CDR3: TGTGCCGGCAGTTACAAAGGGTACGGGCCAGATACGCAGTATTTT. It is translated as CAGSYKGYGPDTQYF.

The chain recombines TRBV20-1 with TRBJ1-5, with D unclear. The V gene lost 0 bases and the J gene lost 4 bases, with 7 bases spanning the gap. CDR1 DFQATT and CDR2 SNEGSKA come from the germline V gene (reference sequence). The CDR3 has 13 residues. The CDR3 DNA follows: TGCAGTGCTAGAGATTTACAGAATCAGCCCCAGCATTTT. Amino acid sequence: CSARDLQNQPQHF.

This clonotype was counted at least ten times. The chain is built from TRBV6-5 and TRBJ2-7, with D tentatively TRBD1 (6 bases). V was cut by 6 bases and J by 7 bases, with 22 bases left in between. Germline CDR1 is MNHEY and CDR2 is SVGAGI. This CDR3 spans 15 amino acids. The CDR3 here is CASRPPGQGRWEQYF. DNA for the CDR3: TGTGCCAGCAGGCCACCGGGGCAGGGGAGATGGGAGCAGTACTTC.

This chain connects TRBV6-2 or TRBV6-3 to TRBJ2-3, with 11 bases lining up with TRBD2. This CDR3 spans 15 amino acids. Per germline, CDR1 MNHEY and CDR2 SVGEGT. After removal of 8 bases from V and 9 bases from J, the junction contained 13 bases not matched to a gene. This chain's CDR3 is CASRLLAGDQGTQYF. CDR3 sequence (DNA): TGTGCCAGCCGCCTACTAGCGGGAGATCAAGGGACGCAGTATTTT.

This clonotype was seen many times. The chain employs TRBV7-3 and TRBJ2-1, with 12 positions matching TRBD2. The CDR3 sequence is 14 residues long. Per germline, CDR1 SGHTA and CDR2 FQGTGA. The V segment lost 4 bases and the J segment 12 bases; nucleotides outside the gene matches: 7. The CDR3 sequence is CASSSSSGGAGQFF. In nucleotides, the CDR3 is TGTGCCAGCAGCTCTTCTAGCGGGGGGGCCGGGCAGTTCTTC.

The DNA for the CDR3 is TGCGCCAGCAGCCGCCGCGGGGGGACAGGGAGTAATGAGCAGTTCTTC. Its protein product is CASSRRGGTGSNEQFF. The chain recombines TRBV5-1 with TRBJ2-1, with D perhaps matching TRBD1 (9 bases). The germline V gene encodes CDR1 SGHRS and CDR2 YFSETQ. Trimming cost V 4 bases and J 7 bases, with 21 bases left between them. The CDR3 contains 16 residues.

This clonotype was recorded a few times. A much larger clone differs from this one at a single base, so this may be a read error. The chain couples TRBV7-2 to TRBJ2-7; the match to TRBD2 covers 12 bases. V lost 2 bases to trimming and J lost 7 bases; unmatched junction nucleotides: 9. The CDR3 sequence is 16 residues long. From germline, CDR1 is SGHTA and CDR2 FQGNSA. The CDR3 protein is CASSLLAGGAYNEQYF. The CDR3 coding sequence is TGTGCCAGCAGCTTACTAGCGGGGGGGGCATACAATGAGCAGTACTTC.